One sample yielded the 25 T cell receptor beta chains listed below, sequenced in a study of blood T cell repertoires in COVID-19. Only in-frame clones appear in the TCRdb table, and some are missing; sequencing was by immunoSEQ multiplex PCR. The sample includes roughly 190,000 clones, around 91% of them seen just once. The sequenced sample was PBMCs or T cells enriched from blood (not recorded which). These receptors all stem from a woman between 18 and 30 years old who had recovered from COVID-19.

The chain has TRBV10-3 and TRBJ2-7; 10 nucleotides align to TRBD2. J lost 4 bases, V lost 10 bases, and 16 bases had no gene match. Germline CDR1 reads ENHRY; CDR2 reads SYGVKD. CDR3 length: 16 amino acids. The CDR3 DNA reads TGTGCCAGCTCGGGCCATGAAGCGGGAGGGCCTTACGAGCAGTACTTC. Translation gives CASSGHEAGGPYEQYF.

The J gene is TRBJ2-2, the V gene TRBV28; D is perhaps TRBD1 (6 bases). Germline V gene data show CDR1 as MDHEN and CDR2 as SYDVKM. The CDR3 is 13 residues long. With 4 bases removed from V and 7 bases from J, the gap between germline ends came to 10 bases. The CDR3 is CASSSGVGGELFF. The CDR3 DNA reads as TGTGCCAGCAGTTCAGGGGTGGGCGGGGAGCTGTTTTTT.

The V and J genes are TRBV5-1 and TRBJ1-2, with TRBD1 matching 11 bases. Germline V gene data show CDR1 as SGHRS and CDR2 as YFSETQ. The V and J ends lost 4 bases and 5 bases, in that order; junction bases with no gene match: 4. There are 14 residues in the CDR3. The CDR3 DNA reads TGCGCCAGCAGCGTGGGGACAGGGGGGTATGGCTACACCTTC. Translating gives CASSVGTGGYGYTF.

In this sample, this clone turned up once. The chain couples TRBV21-1 to TRBJ2-1; TRBD2 is the table's D call and was not checked against the DNA. TRBV21-1 is assigned pseudogene status. This CDR3 has 16 amino acids. The CDR3 bases are TGTGCCAGCAGCGGACGGGGACTAGCGGGATACAATGAGCAGTTCTTC. Its translation is CASSGRGLAGYNEQFF.

J is TRBJ1-1 and V is TRBV6-5, with 7 bases that match TRBD1. Germline V gene data show CDR1 as MNHEY and CDR2 as SVGAGI. Trimming took 1 base from V and 4 from J; bases not matched to a gene: 6. The CDR3 has 15 amino acids. The CDR3 loop reads CASSYWGRGSTEAFF. The CDR3 coding sequence is TGTGCCAGCAGTTACTGGGGCAGGGGGAGCACTGAAGCTTTCTTT.

The CDR3 region has the DNA TGTGCCAGCAGTGAACAAGCGGGGGCCTACAATGAGCAGTTCTTC. Its translation is CASSEQAGAYNEQFF. The chain combines TRBV6-1 with TRBJ2-1; 8 bases match TRBD2. The CDR3 is made up of 15 amino acids. CDR1 is MNHNS and CDR2 is SASEGT in the germline V gene. Unmatched junction bases numbered 2, after V lost 2 bases and J lost 2 bases.

This chain links TRBV11-2 with TRBJ2-5; 10 nucleotides align to TRBD1. The CDR3 has 15 amino acids. J was trimmed by 7 bases and V by 5 bases; bases with no gene match: 10. Looked up from germline, CDR1 is SGHAT and CDR2 is FQNNGV. CDR3 loop: CASSSLRDRGPTQYF. CDR3 nucleotide sequence: TGTGCCAGCAGCAGCCTCCGGGACAGGGGTCCGACCCAGTACTTC.

CDR3 in amino acids: CASSVAGQLNQPQHF. For the CDR3, the DNA is TGTGCCAGCAGCGTAGCGGGACAGCTCAATCAGCCCCAGCATTTT. The chain couples TRBV9 to TRBJ1-5; 7 nucleotides line up with TRBD1. Germline V gives CDR1 SGDLS, CDR2 YYNGEE. V was pared by 0 bases and J by 3 bases, with 3 bases of the junction left unmatched. The CDR3 spans 15 residues.

The rearrangement links TRBV24-1 to TRBJ2-4; possibly TRBD2 for D (6 bases). The V gene lost 8 bases and the J gene lost 0 bases, with 19 bases spanning the gap. Per germline, CDR1 KGHDR and CDR2 SFDVKD. The CDR3 covers 17 residues. CDR3 residues: CATTHGGYPIAKNIQYF. In DNA form, the CDR3 reads TGTGCCACCACCCATGGGGGGTACCCGATAGCCAAAAACATTCAGTACTTC.

This chain links TRBV7-9 with TRBJ1-4; a weak D match, TRBD1 (6 bases). Deletions cut 1 base from V and 7 bases from J, with 13 bases between. This CDR3 comprises 15 residues. Per germline, CDR1 SEHNR and CDR2 FQNEAQ (reference sequence). The CDR3 protein is CASSLEDTRGEKLFF. DNA for the CDR3: TGTGCCAGCAGCTTAGAAGACACCAGGGGTGAAAAACTGTTTTTT.

V and J are TRBV19 and TRBJ2-2, with 13 bases aligning to TRBD2. CDR1 and CDR2 from the germline V gene are LNHDA and SQIVND (reference sequence). The CDR3 spans 16 residues. V gave up 11 bases and J gave up 0 bases; unmatched junction bases: 6. CDR3 coding DNA: TGTGCCGGGGGGACTAGCGGGACCACGAACACCGGGGAGCTGTTTTTT. Translation gives CAGGTSGTTNTGELFF.

The chain couples TRBV28 to TRBJ1-2; D is ambiguous. Germline V gives CDR1 MDHEN, CDR2 SYDVKM. This CDR3 region has 13 residues. With 2 bases removed from V and 3 bases from J, the gap between germline ends came to 7 bases. CDR3 residues: CASSLEPYYGYTF. The CDR3 DNA follows: TGTGCCAGCAGTTTAGAGCCTTACTATGGCTACACCTTC.

The rearrangement joins TRBV7-2 to TRBJ2-5; 7 positions match TRBD1. Germline lookup yields CDR1 SGHTA and CDR2 FQGNSA. V was clipped by 5 bases and J by 4 bases; unmatched bases: 7. The CDR3 has 14 residues. This CDR3 is CASSPQTGRETQYF. For the CDR3, the DNA is TGTGCCAGCAGCCCGCAGACAGGGCGAGAGACCCAGTACTTC.

The chain joins TRBV12-3 or TRBV12-4 to TRBJ1-1, with TRBD1 as a possible D gene (6 bases). Trimming pared 5 bases from V and 7 bases from J, leaving 14 bases between. The length of the CDR3 is 13 residues. Here the CDR3 DNA reads TGTGCCAGCAGTCGTCAAACCAGGGGTGAAGCTTTCTTT. Translation gives CASSRQTRGEAFF.

The gene calls are TRBV5-4 and TRBJ2-3, with 7 bases aligning to TRBD1. The CDR3 runs to 14 residues. Unmatched junction bases numbered 7, after V lost 2 bases and J lost 7 bases. Per the germline V gene, CDR1 is SGHNT and CDR2 is YYREEE (reference sequence). The CDR3 here is CASSLPDRPNTQYF. In DNA form, the CDR3 reads TGTGCCAGCAGCTTACCGGACAGGCCCAATACGCAGTATTTT.

The CDR3 bases are TGTGCCAGCAGCGTAGATTCCCTAGCGGGAGTGTTTGAGCAGTTCTTC. Translated, it gives CASSVDSLAGVFEQFF. J is TRBJ2-1 and V is TRBV9, with 10 bases fitting TRBD2. From germline, CDR1 is SGDLS and CDR2 YYNGEE. The CDR3 totals 16 residues. Trimming at V came to 0 bases and at J to 9 bases, leaving 9 bases not matched to a gene. Full variable domain (outside the CDR3, taken from reference TRBV9 and TRBJ2-1): DSGVTQTPKHLITATGQRVTLRCSPRSGDLSVYWYQQSLDQGLQFLIQYYNGEERAKGNILERFSAQQFPDLHSELNLSSLELGDSALYFCASSVDSLAGVFEQFFGPGTRLTVL.

The DNA for the CDR3 is TGTGCCAGCAGCTTACAAAGCAATCAGCCCCAGCATTTT. Amino acids: CASSLQSNQPQHF. The gene calls are TRBV7-2 and TRBJ1-5, with D uncertain. Trimming pared 2 bases from V and 1 base from J, leaving 3 bases between. The CDR3 length is 13 residues. Germline V gene lookup returns CDR1 SGHTA and CDR2 FQGNSA. The complete variable domain, with remaining parts taken from reference TRBV7-2 and TRBJ1-5, reads GAGVSQSPSNKVTEKGKDVELRCDPISGHTALYWYRQSLGQGLEFLIYFQGNSAPDKSGLPSDRFSAERTGGSVSTLTIQRTQQEDSAVYLCASSLQSNQPQHFGDGTRLSIL.

The chain couples TRBV3-1 (or the pseudogene TRBV3-2) to TRBJ2-5; D might be TRBD2 (6 bases). Trimming left V 0 bases short and J 1 base short, with 18 bases between. This CDR3 is 18 amino acids long. Germline CDR1 LGHDT, CDR2 YNNKEL (reference sequence). CDR3 protein: CASSQEGSGVGPQETQYF. The CDR3 DNA is TGTGCCAGCAGCCAAGAGGGCTCGGGGGTGGGGCCCCAAGAGACCCAGTACTTC.

In regard to this clone: The sample holds other DNA sequences that translate to the same CDR3. This chain uses TRBV5-1 with TRBJ2-5; weak D call: TRBD1 (5 bases). The germline V and J ends were trimmed by 0 bases and 3 bases, with 6 bases remaining between them. The V gene's germline CDR1 is SGHRS and CDR2 YFSETQ. This CDR3 comprises 13 residues. DNA for the CDR3: TGCGCCAGCAGCTTGGCAGGGAAAGAGACCCAGTACTTC. Translation: CASSLAGKETQYF.

The rearrangement uses TRBV30 and TRBJ2-7; 8 nucleotides align to TRBD2. V gave up 0 bases and J gave up 3 bases; unmatched junction bases: 13. The CDR3 runs to 17 residues. The germline V gene has CDR1 GTSNPN and CDR2 SVGIG (reference sequence). The CDR3 reads CAWSVRREGLVYYEQYF. DNA of the CDR3: TGTGCCTGGAGTGTACGACGGGAGGGCCTAGTTTACTACGAGCAGTACTTC.

V gene TRBV5-8 combines with J gene TRBJ2-3, with 8 bases matching TRBD2. Germline V gene data show CDR1 as SGHTS and CDR2 as YDEGEE. Trimming cost V 5 bases and J 2 bases; bases outside gene matches: 13. This CDR3 comprises 17 residues. The CDR3, as DNA: TGTGCCAGCAGAGTAGCGGTCCTAGCGGGTAACACAGATACGCAGTATTTT. This translates into CASRVAVLAGNTDTQYF.

This sequence joins TRBV18 and TRBJ1-2, with 9 bases aligning to TRBD1. With V trimmed by 3 bases and J by 7 bases, 12 bases remained unmatched. Germline V gene sequence: CDR1 KGHSH, CDR2 LQKENI. The length of the CDR3 is 16 residues. CDR3 nucleotide sequence: TGTGCCAGCTCACCCACGCCGGGACAGGGCGTGGGTGGCTACACCTTC. This gives the protein CASSPTPGQGVGGYTF.

The chain joins TRBV2 to TRBJ2-3; 9 positions match TRBD1. Germline trimming cut 6 bases from V and 3 bases from J; bases unmatched to any gene: 10. The germline V gene has CDR1 SNHLY and CDR2 FYNNEI. The length of the CDR3 is 16 residues. The CDR3 protein is CASRLSGTGRTDTQYF. Written as DNA, the CDR3 is TGTGCCAGCAGATTATCCGGGACAGGGAGGACAGATACGCAGTATTTT.

The genes are TRBV28 and TRBJ2-2; 9 nucleotides match TRBD2. V lost 5 bases to trimming and J lost 6 bases; unmatched junction nucleotides: 4. The CDR3 totals 14 residues. Germline values: CDR1 MDHEN, CDR2 SYDVKM. The DNA for the CDR3 is TGTGCCAGCAGTGCGGGAGGGCCCGCCGGGGAGCTGTTTTTT. Protein sequence: CASSAGGPAGELFF.

This chain uses TRBV6-5 with TRBJ2-1; 7 nucleotides align to TRBD2. The CDR3 length is 15 residues. Germline lookup yields CDR1 MNHEY and CDR2 SVGAGI. V dropped 8 bases and J dropped 2; count of bases not matched to a gene: 9. The CDR3 region is CASLRVGGAYNEQFF. The CDR3 region has the DNA TGTGCCAGCCTGAGGGTTGGGGGGGCCTACAATGAGCAGTTCTTC.